In this sample, the clone carrying this TCR beta chain turned up once. Its specificity is not known. Primers: 60 Vbeta forward and 13 Jbeta reverse. Sequenced by immunoSEQ multiplex PCR; TCRdb stores in-frame clones only, minus some. The table includes roughly 80,000 clones, 75% to 85% detected once. This entry comes from a study of cytomegalovirus exposure and HLA in healthy donors. Study-wide findings and caveats: By HLA locus, TCR association rates varied in a later analysis, with DRB1 showing the most and HLA-C the fewest. Likely technical artifact: a cluster of highly shared sequence variants. Later analysis showed most CMV-associated TCR beta chains appearing HLA-restricted.

Healthy bone marrow donors made up the donors. This TCR derives from a woman aged 25-40 years in good health and CMV-seronegative. The sample comprised PBMCs.

CDR3 sequence (DNA): TGCGCCAGCAGTGTTGCTAGCGGGAACACCGGGGAGCTGTTTTTT. Translating it yields CASSVASGNTGELFF. The chain has TRBV10-2 and TRBJ2-2, with 7 positions matching TRBD2. CDR3 length: 15 amino acids. The V and J ends lost 4 bases and 1 base, in that order; junction bases with no gene match: 3. Germline V gives CDR1 WSHSY, CDR2 SAAADI.